The present TCR beta chain was sequenced within a study of cytomegalovirus exposure and HLA in healthy donors. Study-wide results and limits: Analyses of presence and absence presupposed an approximately uniform sequencing depth across donors. Earlier analysis found most TCR beta V segments productive about 87% or about 30% of the time.

J lost 7 bases, V lost 6 bases, and 13 bases had no gene match. The CDR3 is 15 residues long. Germline loops: CDR1 SQVTM, CDR2 ANQGSEA. On this clone: As yet, its antigen is unknown.

The primer mix had 60 Vbeta and 13 Jbeta primers. Clones were sequenced by immunoSEQ multiplex PCR, and TCRdb holds only the in-frame ones, with some missing. The sample includes under 200,000 clones, about 77% of them seen just once. Source material: PBMCs. This receptor was taken from a woman between 50 and 59 years old in good health and CMV-seronegative. The rearrangement uses TRBV29-1 and TRBJ2-1; 9 bases are a match to TRBD1. The CDR3 DNA reads TGCAGCGTGGAGATGGGGACAGGGAGTTGGAATGAGCAGTTCTTC. Amino acid sequence: CSVEMGTGSWNEQFF.